A single sample gave rise to the 11 T cell receptor beta chains below, sequenced in a study of early stage breast cancer tumors (dated by TCRdb to about 2017). The library was built by means of the immunoSEQ multiplex PCR assay. Imported from immuneACCESS, the table was reduced by TCRdb to in-frame sequences with V and J called. These copies leave out some clones; in studies compared against another copy, an unresolved V gene accounts for under half, and the cause of the remainder is not known. Recorded for this sample are about 58,000 clones; about three quarters of them occurred a single time. Of the sample, around 3.2% is held by the ten largest clones. Specimen: blood. All receptors come from a person aged 30-39 years with breast cancer.

The chain joins TRBV6-6 to TRBJ2-1; D perhaps matches TRBD1 (6 bases). Deletions cut 5 bases from V and 6 bases from J, with 11 bases between. The CDR3 has 13 residues. Germline V gene sequence: CDR1 MNHNY, CDR2 SVGAGI (reference sequence). The chain's CDR3 is CASSIGQFNEQFF. DNA for the CDR3: TGTGCCAGCAGTATAGGACAGTTCAATGAGCAGTTCTTC.

CDR3 nucleotide sequence: TGTGCCAGCAGCTTGAGCGGGAGTACCTACGAGCAGTACTTC. It specifies CASSLSGSTYEQYF. This chain uses TRBV7-2 with TRBJ2-7; 8 positions agree with TRBD2. Germline V gene lookup returns CDR1 SGHTA and CDR2 FQGNSA. The CDR3 totals 14 residues. V was pared by 3 bases and J by 2 bases, with 3 bases of the junction left unmatched.

The chain combines TRBV9 with TRBJ2-7, with 9 positions matching TRBD1. V shed 0 bases and J 1 base; nucleotides not matched to a gene: 5. CDR1 is SGDLS, CDR2 YYNGEE, per germline. The CDR3 extends over 16 amino acids. CDR3 nucleotides: TGTGCCAGCAGCGTAGGGGGACAGGGATCGTCCTACGAGCAGTACTTC. Residues: CASSVGGQGSSYEQYF.

The gene calls are TRBV7-2 and TRBJ2-1; D gene uncertain. Trimming took 1 base from V and 0 from J, leaving 4 bases between them. The CDR3 spans 14 residues. Germline CDR1 reads SGHTA; CDR2 reads FQGNSA. This CDR3 is CASSLDGSYNEQFF. The CDR3 DNA is TGTGCCAGCAGCTTAGATGGCTCCTACAATGAGCAGTTCTTC. The variable domain in full, with the rest retrieved from reference TRBV7-2 and TRBJ2-1, is GAGVSQSPSNKVTEKGKDVELRCDPISGHTALYWYRQSLGQGLEFLIYFQGNSAPDKSGLPSDRFSAERTGGSVSTLTIQRTQQEDSAVYLCASSLDGSYNEQFFGPGTRLTVL.

Only one count was recorded for this clone. This chain uses TRBV5-8 with TRBJ2-3; 7 nucleotides line up with TRBD1. The CDR3 is made up of 19 amino acids. Germline V lookup: CDR1 SGHTS, CDR2 YDEGEE. V lost 4 bases and J lost 1; bases outside the gene matches: 18. As DNA, the CDR3 is TGTGCCAGCAGCGCCGGGACAGACTTTCGAAGTCCTCGCACAGATACGCAGTATTTT. Translated, it gives CASSAGTDFRSPRTDTQYF.

The chain carries TRBV4-2 and TRBJ2-7; D not certain. Germline V gene data show CDR1 as LGHNA and CDR2 as YNFKEQ. V dropped 0 bases and J dropped 3 bases, with 15 bases sitting between them. CDR3 length: 16 residues. The DNA of the CDR3 is TGTGCCAGCAGCCAAGAAACCGACCTTAAAATCTACGAGCAGTACTTC. Translating it yields CASSQETDLKIYEQYF.

For the CDR3, the DNA is TGTGCCAGTGCCGCAACTAGCGGGGCCACAGATACGCAGTATTTT. Its translation is CASAATSGATDTQYF. V is TRBV6-4 and J is TRBJ2-3, with 10 bases that match TRBD2. The CDR3 is made up of 15 amino acids. The V gene's germline CDR1 is MRHNA and CDR2 SNTAGT. V was clipped by 9 bases and J by 2 bases; unmatched bases: 8.

This chain uses TRBV11-2 with TRBJ2-3; D possibly corresponds to TRBD2 (6 bases). Per the germline V gene, CDR1 is SGHAT and CDR2 is FQNNGV. This CDR3 comprises 15 residues. V lost 1 base to trimming and J lost 2 bases, with 10 bases between them. CDR3 in DNA: TGTGCCAGCAGCTTAGGTCCGGGAGCCACAGATACGCAGTATTTT. Its protein is CASSLGPGATDTQYF.

This chain links TRBV7-9 with TRBJ2-7, with 7 bases fitting TRBD1. This CDR3 spans 14 amino acids. Germline V gene lookup returns CDR1 SEHNR and CDR2 FQNEAQ (reference sequence). With 2 bases clipped from V and 5 bases from J, the junction kept 6 bases outside the gene matches. CDR3 residues: CASSLLGGSDEQYF. The CDR3 region has the DNA TGTGCCAGCAGCTTATTAGGGGGCTCTGACGAGCAGTACTTC.

The chain recombines TRBV28 with TRBJ1-5; tentative D call: TRBD1 (5 bases). The CDR3 contains 15 residues. The V gene's germline CDR1 is MDHEN and CDR2 SYDVKM. V was clipped by 6 bases and J by 9 bases, with 21 bases between them. The CDR3 spells CASRKGASGVRPQHF. CDR3 nucleotides: TGTGCCAGCAGGAAAGGGGCTAGCGGGGTCAGGCCCCAGCATTTT.

V is TRBV10-1 and J is TRBJ2-3; no firm D call. Trimming stripped 3 bases from V and 4 bases from J, with 11 bases between. The CDR3 has 14 residues. Germline V gene lookup returns CDR1 WNHNN and CDR2 SYGVQD (reference sequence). The CDR3 sequence is CASSDPGSADTQYF. CDR3 nucleotide sequence: TGCGCCAGCAGTGACCCTGGTTCGGCAGATACGCAGTATTTT.